This TCR beta chain was retrieved from a study of T cells expressing NK-cell markers. In the study overall: Investigators obtained TCR beta repertoires from sorted CD3+CD56+NKG2C+, CD3+CD56+NKG2C- and CD3+CD56-NKG2C+ T cells.

CDR1 and CDR2 from the germline V gene are SNHLY and FYNNEI. CDR3 size: 12 residues. From its re-call of the 5' RACE reads, TCRdb lists each CDR3 protein once, without DNA. The table counts about 460,000 distinct CDR3 sequences; under 1.5% lies in the top ten. The V gene is TRBV2, the J gene TRBJ2-3; TCRdb lists TRBD2, though no DNA is available to test this call. Specimen: blood T cells: a sorted CD56 or NKG2C T cell subset, CD4+ or CD8+ T cells, or bulk PBMC T cells (not recorded which). The sequence derives from a woman aged 45-65 years in good health. Here the CDR3 reads CARGGPGDTQYF.